This TCR beta chain was identified during a study of T cells in Graves' hyperthyroidism and ophthalmopathy. Amplification of TCR beta CDR3 regions used RNA as the template. With the HTBI primer set, the TCR CDR3 went through a first round of RT-PCR. TCRdb re-called the multiplex PCR reads through MiXCR, storing one row per CDR3 protein. The sample consists of approximately 700,000 distinct CDR3 sequences, about 16% of them appearing once. This clonotype was counted ten times or more. Across 18 months, stable Graves' hyperthyroidism was marked by no progression to ophthalmopathy. The specimen sequenced was blood. The sequence came from a man in his late teens or twenties with Graves' hyperthyroidism.

The CDR3: CASRPREYSYEQYF. The CDR3, as DNA: TGTGCCAGCAGGCCACGGGAGTATTCCTACGAGCAGTACTTC. The rearrangement joins TRBV6-1 to TRBJ2-7; possible D gene TRBD2, 6 bases. Trimming removed 6 bases from V and 1 base from J, with 13 bases in between. CDR1 MNHNS and CDR2 SASEGT come from the germline V gene. The CDR3 has 14 residues.